The 16 T cell receptor beta chains given below trace back to one sample, sequenced in a study of blood T cell repertoires in COVID-19. Sequencing used immunoSEQ multiplex PCR; TCRdb keeps in-frame clones, though not all of them. In the table there are about 43,000 clones, about 86% of which are singletons. Specimen: peripheral blood. The source of these receptors is a human donor in a cohort sampled during active COVID-19.

The rearrangement links TRBV13 to TRBJ1-2; 9 bases are a match to TRBD1. The CDR3 consists of 15 residues. The germline V gene has CDR1 PRHDT and CDR2 FYEKMQ (reference sequence). V lost 0 bases and J lost 2; bases outside the gene matches: 1. The CDR3 region is CASSLGGQGNYGYTF. The CDR3 DNA reads as TGTGCCAGCAGCTTAGGCGGACAGGGGAACTATGGCTACACCTTC.

The rearrangement joins TRBV7-8 to TRBJ1-2; D remains ambiguous. The V end was cut by 5 bases, the J end by 6 bases, with 19 bases between. Germline CDR1 and CDR2: SGHVS and FQNEAQ. The CDR3 length is 15 residues. Written as DNA, the CDR3 is TGTGCCAGCAGCCTCTCCCCGCGGAGCGGACATGGCTACACCTTC. Its translation is CASSLSPRSGHGYTF.

V gene TRBV19 combines with J gene TRBJ2-7; no clear D. V dropped 3 bases and J dropped 0 bases, with 6 bases sitting between them. Germline CDR1 is LNHDA and CDR2 is SQIVND (reference sequence). The CDR3 totals 13 residues. For the CDR3, the DNA is TGTGCCAGTAGTATCGAGAGCTCCTACGAGCAGTACTTC. This translates into CASSIESSYEQYF.

The chain recombines TRBV2 with TRBJ1-6; D perhaps matches TRBD1 (6 bases). Germline CDR1 reads SNHLY; CDR2 reads FYNNEI. V lost 7 bases, J lost 6 bases, and 10 bases lay in between. This CDR3 region has 13 residues. This CDR3 is CASTRTVNSPLHF. The CDR3, as DNA: TGTGCCAGCACCCGGACAGTTAATTCACCCCTCCACTTT.

The CDR3 coding sequence is TGTGCCAGCAGCGTAGGGGGACTAGCGGGGGACCAAGAGACCCAGTACTTC. It translates to CASSVGGLAGDQETQYF. The gene calls are TRBV9 and TRBJ2-5; TRBD2 matches at 14 bases. This CDR3 spans 17 amino acids. Unmatched junction bases numbered 1, after V lost 0 bases and J lost 0 bases. Germline CDR1 is SGDLS and CDR2 is YYNGEE.

This clone was picked up a small number of times. The rearrangement joins TRBV7-3 to TRBJ2-3; TRBD2 matches at 7 bases. This CDR3 has 14 residues. V shed 2 bases and J 3 bases; nucleotides not matched to a gene: 2. The germline V gene has CDR1 SGHTA and CDR2 FQGTGA. The chain's CDR3 is CASSLVGGTDTQYF. In DNA form, the CDR3 reads TGTGCCAGCAGCTTAGTGGGGGGGACAGATACGCAGTATTTT.

This sequence joins TRBV7-9 and TRBJ2-1; D may be TRBD2 (5 bases). V was clipped by 5 bases and J by 0 bases, with 11 bases between them. The CDR3 has 15 residues. Per germline, CDR1 SEHNR and CDR2 FQNEAQ (reference sequence). The CDR3 sequence: CASSRTRSSYNEQFF. In DNA form, the CDR3 reads TGTGCCAGCAGCCGGACTCGCAGCTCCTACAATGAGCAGTTCTTC. The full variable domain, completed using reference TRBV7-9 and TRBJ2-1, is DTGVSQNPRHKITKRGQNVTFRCDPISEHNRLYWYRQTLGQGPEFLTYFQNEAQLEKSRLLSDRFSAERPKGSFSTLEIQRTEQGDSAMYLCASSRTRSSYNEQFFGPGTRLTVL.

The J gene is TRBJ1-1, the V gene TRBV11-2, with D possibly TRBD1 on 6 matching bases. CDR3 length: 14 residues. The germline V gene has CDR1 SGHAT and CDR2 FQNNGV. The V and J ends lost 1 base and 4 bases respectively, with 10 bases between them. The CDR3 coding sequence is TGTGCCAGCAGCTTAGTGGACAGCATCACTGAAGCTTTCTTT. Translated: CASSLVDSITEAFF.

The V and J genes are TRBV7-3 and TRBJ2-7; possibly TRBD2 for D (6 bases). The length of the CDR3 is 16 residues. The V end lost 5 bases, the J end lost 6 bases, and 23 bases lay between the germline ends. CDR1 and CDR2 from the germline V gene are SGHTA and FQGTGA. The CDR3 DNA follows: TGTGCCAGCAGCCGGTCTGGAGGGGCGTCAATGGGCGAGCAGTACTTC. Translating gives CASSRSGGASMGEQYF.

This clone was seen a few times. The chain links TRBV2 to TRBJ1-5; no clear D. The CDR3 extends over 15 amino acids. Trimming pared 3 bases from V and 7 bases from J, leaving 16 bases between. The germline gives CDR1 SNHLY, CDR2 FYNNEI. Here the CDR3 DNA reads TGTGCCAGCAGTGAGGAGGGTGGGCGGAGGCAGCCCCAGCATTTT. Translated, it gives CASSEEGGRRQPQHF.

The J gene is TRBJ1-6, the V gene TRBV18; 8 positions agree with TRBD1. The CDR3 is 14 residues long. The V gene end was trimmed by 3 bases and the J gene end by 6 bases; junction bases not matched to a gene: 1. CDR1 is KGHSH, CDR2 LQKENI, per germline. CDR3 nucleotides: TGTGCCAGCTCACCGGACAGGGCTAATTCACCCCTCCACTTT. It codes for CASSPDRANSPLHF.

V is TRBV19 and J is TRBJ2-3; 7 positions agree with TRBD2. The CDR3 length is 16 residues. The germline V gene encodes CDR1 LNHDA and CDR2 SQIVND (reference sequence). V gave up 7 bases and J gave up 3 bases; unmatched junction bases: 13. The CDR3 spells CASTPAAREGTDTQYF. The CDR3 DNA sequence: TGTGCCAGTACCCCAGCGGCCAGGGAGGGTACAGATACGCAGTATTTT.

The chain employs TRBV7-9 and TRBJ1-4; D call uncertain. V was clipped by 2 bases and J by 0 bases, with 10 bases between them. The germline V gene encodes CDR1 SEHNR and CDR2 FQNEAQ (reference sequence). The CDR3 sequence is 16 residues long. Here the CDR3 DNA reads TGTGCCAGCAGCTTACGCCCCGGGGCAACTAATGAAAAACTGTTTTTT. It encodes CASSLRPGATNEKLFF. Filled out from reference TRBV7-9 and TRBJ1-4, the complete variable domain reads DTGVSQNPRHKITKRGQNVTFRCDPISEHNRLYWYRQTLGQGPEFLTYFQNEAQLEKSRLLSDRFSAERPKGSFSTLEIQRTEQGDSAMYLCASSLRPGATNEKLFFGSGTQLSVL.

The rearrangement uses TRBV6-5 and TRBJ2-1, with 10 bases fitting TRBD2. CDR1 is MNHEY and CDR2 is SVGAGI in the germline V gene. V was pared by 4 bases and J by 8 bases, with 8 bases of the junction left unmatched. There are 15 residues in the CDR3. The CDR3 region is CASSSVAGGRDEQFF. CDR3 nucleotides: TGTGCCAGCAGTTCAGTAGCGGGGGGCAGGGATGAGCAGTTCTTC.

This clone was seen only once. V and J are TRBV6-5 and TRBJ1-4, with D tentatively TRBD1 (5 bases). CDR3 length equals 13 residues. The germline gives CDR1 MNHEY, CDR2 SVGAGI. Trimming stripped 2 bases from V and 7 bases from J, with 8 bases between. CDR3 nucleotides: TGTGCCAGCAGTTACGACCAGGGTGAAAAACTGTTTTTT. This encodes CASSYDQGEKLFF.

The chain uses TRBV9 and TRBJ2-2, with a possible D match to TRBD2 (6 bases). This CDR3 comprises 14 residues. V was shortened by 2 bases and J by 6 bases, with 11 bases between the two germline ends. Germline loops: CDR1 SGDLS, CDR2 YYNGEE. This CDR3 is CASSVVRESGELFF. For the CDR3, the DNA is TGTGCCAGCAGCGTGGTACGGGAGTCCGGGGAGCTGTTTTTT.